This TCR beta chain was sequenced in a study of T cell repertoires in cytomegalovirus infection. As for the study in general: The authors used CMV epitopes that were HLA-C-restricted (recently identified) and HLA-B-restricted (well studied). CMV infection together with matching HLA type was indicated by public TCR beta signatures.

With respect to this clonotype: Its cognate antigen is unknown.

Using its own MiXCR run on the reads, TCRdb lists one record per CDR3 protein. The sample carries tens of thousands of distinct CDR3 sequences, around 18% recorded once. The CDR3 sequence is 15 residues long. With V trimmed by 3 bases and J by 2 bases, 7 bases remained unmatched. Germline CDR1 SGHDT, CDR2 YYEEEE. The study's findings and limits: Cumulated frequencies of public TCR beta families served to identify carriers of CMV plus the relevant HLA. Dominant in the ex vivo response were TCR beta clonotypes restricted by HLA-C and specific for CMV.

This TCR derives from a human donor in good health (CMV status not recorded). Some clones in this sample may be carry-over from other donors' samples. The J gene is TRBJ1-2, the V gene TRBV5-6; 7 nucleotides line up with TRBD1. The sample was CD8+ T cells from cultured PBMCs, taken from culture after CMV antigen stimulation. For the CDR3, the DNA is TGTGCCAGCAGCTCGACAGGGTTAAAGAACTATGGCTACACCTTC. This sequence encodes CASSSTGLKNYGYTF.